These 2 T cell receptor beta chains share one sample of origin, sequenced in a study of STAT5B mutations in CD4+ large granular lymphocyte leukemia. Only in-frame clones appear in the TCRdb table, and some are missing; sequencing was by immunoSEQ multiplex PCR. This sample has about 21,000 clones, with less than 80% found just once. The sample consisted of CD4+ T cells from blood buffy coats. The receptors shown here come from a human donor in good health.

The chain joins TRBV5-4 to TRBJ2-2; D is perhaps TRBD1 (5 bases). This CDR3 has 13 amino acids. Germline CDR1 reads SGHNT; CDR2 reads YYREEE (reference sequence). Trimming took off 4 bases at V and 5 bases at J, with 9 bases between the two ends. CDR3 bases: TGTGCCAGCAGCGTGGACACGACCGGGGAGCTGTTTTTT. This gives the protein CASSVDTTGELFF.

The chain combines TRBV5-1 with TRBJ2-3, with TRBD2 as a possible D gene (5 bases). The CDR3 sequence is 13 residues long. V lost 4 bases, J lost 4 bases, and 10 bases lay in between. Germline V CDR1 and CDR2: SGHRS, YFSETQ. CDR3 DNA: TGCGCCAGCAGCGGGGTGGGAGCAGATACGCAGTATTTT. Encoded protein: CASSGVGADTQYF.